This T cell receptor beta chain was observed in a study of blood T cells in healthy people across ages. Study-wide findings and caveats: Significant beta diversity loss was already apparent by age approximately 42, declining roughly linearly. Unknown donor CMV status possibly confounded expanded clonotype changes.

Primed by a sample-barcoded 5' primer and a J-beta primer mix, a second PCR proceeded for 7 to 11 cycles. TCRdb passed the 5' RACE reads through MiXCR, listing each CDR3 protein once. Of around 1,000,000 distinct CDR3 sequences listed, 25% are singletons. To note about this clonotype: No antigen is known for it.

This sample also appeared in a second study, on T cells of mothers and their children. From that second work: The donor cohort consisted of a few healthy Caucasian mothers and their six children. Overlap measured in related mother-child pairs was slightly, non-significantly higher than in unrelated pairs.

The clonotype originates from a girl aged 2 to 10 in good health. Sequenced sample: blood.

The CDR3: CASSSELGGELFF. In nucleotides, the CDR3 is TGCGCCAGCAGCTCAGAGTTGGGCGGGGAGCTGTTTTTT. The rearrangement joins TRBV4-1 to TRBJ2-2; D unclear. V shed 5 bases and J shed 7 bases, with 11 bases lying between them. Germline CDR1 is MGHRA and CDR2 is YSYEKL. The CDR3 extends over 13 amino acids.